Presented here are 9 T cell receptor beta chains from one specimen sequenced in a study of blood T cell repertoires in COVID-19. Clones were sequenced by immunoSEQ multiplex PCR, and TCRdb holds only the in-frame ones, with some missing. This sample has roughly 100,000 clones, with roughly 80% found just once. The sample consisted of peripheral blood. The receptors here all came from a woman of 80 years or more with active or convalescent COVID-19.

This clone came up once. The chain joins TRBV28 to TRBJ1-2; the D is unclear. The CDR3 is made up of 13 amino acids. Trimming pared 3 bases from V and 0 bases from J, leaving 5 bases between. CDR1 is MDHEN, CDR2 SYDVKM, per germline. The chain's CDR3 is CASSFSSNYGYTF. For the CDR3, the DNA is TGTGCCAGCAGTTTCAGTTCTAACTATGGCTACACCTTC.

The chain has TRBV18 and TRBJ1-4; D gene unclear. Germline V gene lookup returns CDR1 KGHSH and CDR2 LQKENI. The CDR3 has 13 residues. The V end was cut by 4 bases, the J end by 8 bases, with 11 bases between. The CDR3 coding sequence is TGTGCCAGCTCACGGGAGCTTTCGGAAAAACTGTTTTTT. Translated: CASSRELSEKLFF.

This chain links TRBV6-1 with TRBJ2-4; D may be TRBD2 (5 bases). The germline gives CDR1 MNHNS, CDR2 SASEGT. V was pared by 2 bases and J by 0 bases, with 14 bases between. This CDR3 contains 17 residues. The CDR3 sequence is CASSESGGAVAKNIQYF. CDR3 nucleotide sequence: TGTGCCAGCAGTGAAAGCGGAGGAGCCGTAGCCAAAAACATTCAGTACTTC.

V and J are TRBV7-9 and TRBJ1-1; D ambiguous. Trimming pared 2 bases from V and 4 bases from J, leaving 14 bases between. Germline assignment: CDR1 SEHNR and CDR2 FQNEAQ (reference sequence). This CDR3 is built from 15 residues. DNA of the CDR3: TGTGCCAGCAGCTTATACAGACCGGAAGGCACTGAAGCTTTCTTT. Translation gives CASSLYRPEGTEAFF.

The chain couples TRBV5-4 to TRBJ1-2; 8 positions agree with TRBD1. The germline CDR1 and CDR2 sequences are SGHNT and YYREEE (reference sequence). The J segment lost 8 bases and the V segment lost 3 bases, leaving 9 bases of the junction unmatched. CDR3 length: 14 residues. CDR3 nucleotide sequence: TGTGCCAGCAGCTCGATGGACAGGGACTGGGGCTACACCTTC. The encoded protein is CASSSMDRDWGYTF.

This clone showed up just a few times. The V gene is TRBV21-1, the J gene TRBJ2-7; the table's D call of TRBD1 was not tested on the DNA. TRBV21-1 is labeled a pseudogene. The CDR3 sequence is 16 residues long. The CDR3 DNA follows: TGTGCCAGCAGCAAAGGTGCGGAGCAGGGAACCTACGAGCAGTACTTC. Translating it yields CASSKGAEQGTYEQYF.

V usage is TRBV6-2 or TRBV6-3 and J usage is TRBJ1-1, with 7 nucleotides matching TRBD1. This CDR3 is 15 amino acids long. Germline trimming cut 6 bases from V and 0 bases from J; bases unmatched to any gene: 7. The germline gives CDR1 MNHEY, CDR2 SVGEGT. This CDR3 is CASSLTTGVNTEAFF. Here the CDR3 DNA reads TGTGCCAGCAGCCTCACTACAGGGGTGAACACTGAAGCTTTCTTT.

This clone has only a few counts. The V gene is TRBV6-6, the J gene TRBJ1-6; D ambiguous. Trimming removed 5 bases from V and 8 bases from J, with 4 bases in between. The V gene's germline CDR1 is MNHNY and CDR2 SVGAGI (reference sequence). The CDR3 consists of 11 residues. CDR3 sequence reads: CASSPDSPLHF. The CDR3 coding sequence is TGTGCCAGCAGTCCCGATTCACCCCTCCACTTT.

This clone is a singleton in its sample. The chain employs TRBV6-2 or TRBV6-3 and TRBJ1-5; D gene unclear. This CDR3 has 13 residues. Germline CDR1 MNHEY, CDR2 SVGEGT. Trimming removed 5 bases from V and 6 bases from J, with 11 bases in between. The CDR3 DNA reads TGTGCCAGCAGTCATGAGGTGAGTCAGCCCCAGCATTTT. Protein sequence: CASSHEVSQPQHF.